The T cell receptor (beta chain) under discussion was sequenced for a study of cytomegalovirus exposure and HLA in healthy donors. PCR primers comprised 60 Vbeta and 13 Jbeta primers. Method: immunoSEQ multiplex PCR; TCRdb's copy keeps in-frame clones and lacks some. The data show approximately 160,000 clones, around 68% seen once. V gave up 5 bases and J gave up 4 bases; unmatched junction bases: 7. Germline CDR1 and CDR2: MDHEN and SYDVKM. The CDR3 covers 15 residues. Samples came from healthy bone marrow donors. Material for sequencing was PBMCs. The clonotype comes from a man over 45 in good health and CMV-seronegative. The chain couples TRBV28 to TRBJ2-2; 7 nucleotides line up with TRBD2. CDR3 region: CASSTPGGGTGELFF. The CDR3 DNA reads TGTGCCAGCAGTACTCCGGGGGGAGGCACCGGGGAGCTGTTTTTT. Variable domain in full (rest from reference TRBV28 and TRBJ2-2): DVKVTQSSRYLVKRTGEKVFLECVQDMDHENMFWYRQDPGLGLRLIYFSYDVKMKEKGDIPEGYSVSREKKERFSLILESASTNQTSMYLCASSTPGGGTGELFFGEGSRLTVL.